This T cell receptor beta chain is from a study of CD8 T cells in Susac syndrome (dated by TCRdb to between 2017 and 2020). Notes on the research overall: Whether CD8+ T cell activation and differentiation in Susac syndrome was antigen driven was tested using repertoire sequencing. The research as a whole found: The number of individuals in the TCR sequencing and HLA analysis was acknowledged as relatively small.

RNA was extracted using the RNeasy kit, and 0.5 to 1 microgram was reverse transcribed with random hexamers. The immunoSEQ multiplex PCR assay, which covers 54 Vbeta and 13 Jbeta segments, was used to amplify TCR beta CDR3 regions. PCR amplification bias was corrected by using a synthetic template baseline for primer optimization and computational correction. The study's own analysis went as follows. Reads were assigned to V, D and J genes according to IMGT and analyzed in immunoSEQ Analyzer, with only productive sequences retained. To calculate clonality, Shannon entropy was normalized by log2 of the number of productive unique sequences and then subtracted from one. For each patient and control, public and private clones were evaluated within the 100 most prevalent clones. Susac-specific clones were defined as absent from healthy and MS cohorts, 1052 published viral clones and other ImmuneACCESS disease sequences. Using fastp at Q25 and MiXCR, TCRdb reprocessed the public reads and kept productive beta chains. Rows with a matching CDR3 protein are joined into one entry that keeps the most common DNA and genes. The authors' filters were not applied to this entry. In all, the sample holds about 180,000 distinct CDR3 sequences, and about 94% of those were seen once. Roughly 0.094% of the sample is held by the ten biggest clonotypes.

Comment on this clonotype: Its cognate antigen has yet to be identified. Base qualities are missing; no much larger clone stands one base away.

High-throughput TCR beta sequencing profiled peripheral blood CD8+ and CD4+ T cells from healthy donors, Susac syndrome patients and multiple sclerosis patients. The multiple sclerosis controls were treatment-naive patients whose relapsing-remitting disease, either stable or active, fulfilled the revised McDonald criteria. Bulk CD8+ and CD4+ T cells were purified magnetically by negative isolation, whereas CD8+ TEMRA cells were enriched by FACS. Blood was drawn into EDTA tubes, processed within 24 hours, and PBMCs were isolated by density gradient centrifugation. PBMCs intended for TCR sequencing were cryopreserved in liquid nitrogen and were subsequently thawed in a 37 degrees C water bath. The sorted or isolated CD4+, CD8+ and CD8+ TEMRA cells had a purity of 90% or higher. Per the germline V gene (reference sequence), DFQATT is the CDR1 and SNEGSKA is the CDR2. Trimming removed 6 bases from V and 11 bases from J; the gene matches leave 16 bases unexplained. The CDR3 runs 14 residues from the cysteine to the phenylalanine. The CDR3 DNA has 42 bases and is translated from base 1.

Material: CD4+ T cells from PBMCs. This TCR came from a human donor with multiple sclerosis. The V gene is TRBV20-1 and the J gene is TRBJ2-5; the central 9 bases match TRBD2. The sequenced DNA: TGCAGTGCCCCGACCGCGGGGGGGCCGGGGAAACAGTACTTC. Translated, this is CSAPTAGGPGKQYF.